This T cell receptor beta chain derives from a study of graft-versus-host responses after intestinal transplantation. Data came from immunoSEQ multiplex PCR; TCRdb stores just in-frame clones and leaves some out. The sample shows about 22,000 clones, 50% to 70% of them seen only once. Study-wide results and caveats: Allograft clonal ratios (graft-versus-host to host-versus-graft) were high in patients who had graft-donor T cell macrochimerism. The marrow of recipients harbored GvH clones, and ileum or blood showed some of them first.

Germline loops: CDR1 MNHEY, CDR2 SVGAGI. V shed 5 bases and J 5 bases; nucleotides not matched to a gene: 2. The CDR3 totals 14 residues. This chain links TRBV6-5 with TRBJ2-2, with 10 bases lining up with TRBD1. The source is a human patient who received an intestinal transplant. Source: alloreactive CD4+ T cells from a mixed lymphocyte reaction culture, taken before intestinal transplant. Sample subset: CFSE-low proliferating T cells sorted from roughly six-day pre-transplant mixed lymphocyte reaction (GvH or HvG direction). The CDR3 sequence: CASSRQGATGELFF. The CDR3 DNA sequence: TGTGCCAGCAGTCGACAGGGGGCGACCGGGGAGCTGTTTTTT.